This TCR beta chain originates from a study of blood T cell repertoires in COVID-19. Study in general: Material from acute and convalescent COVID-19 was sourced from the United States, Italy and Spain. PBMCs, B-cell-depleted T cells, or T cells provided the cDNA or gDNA that made up the material.

This clone was seen only a few times. In the study's own analysis: Amplification from reference gene primers served as the basis for estimated nucleated cell counts. Using immunoSEQ multiplex PCR, the repertoire was profiled, and TCRdb retains in-frame clones only, with some absent. That table furnishes V, J and clone size, whereas the DNA furnished D and trimming. The data show around 300,000 clones, around 82% seen once. J lost 3 bases, V lost 8 bases, and 2 bases had no gene match. Germline values: CDR1 MNHEY, CDR2 SVGAGI. The CDR3 spans 12 residues. The sample comprised peripheral blood. The chain combines TRBV6-5 with TRBJ1-1, with 8 bases identical to TRBD1. The TCR comes from a man aged 30-40 years with active or convalescent COVID-19. This chain's CDR3 is CASDRGYTEAFF. CDR3 DNA: TGTGCCAGCGACAGGGGATACACTGAAGCTTTCTTT.